What follows describes a single T cell receptor beta chain. Its cognate antigen is unknown. The record originates from a study of T cells in localized non-small cell lung cancer. Study conclusions and caveats: Because only a single region of the tumor was sequenced, heterogeneity remains possible. Of the tissues analyzed, uninvolved adjacent lung showed maximal T cell clonality, greater than tumor. Increased T cell density in blood showed an association with longer overall survival. Among the top 100 tumor clones, a median around 50 appeared in adjacent lung.

Germline V lookup: CDR1 LNHNV, CDR2 YYDKDF (reference sequence). The CDR3 spans 15 residues. Trimming removed 3 bases at V and 5 bases at J, with 15 bases between. The data were produced by immunoSEQ multiplex PCR, yet TCRdb's version contains in-frame clones alone and is incomplete. The sample has some 2,200 clones; approximately 39% are singletons. The sample was lung tumor tissue, taken before any cancer treatment. The origin of this receptor is a male donor at least 60 years old with stage II squamous cell lung carcinoma. This rearrangement joins TRBV15 to TRBJ2-3; maybe TRBD1 (6 bases). This CDR3 reads CATSSAGSGEDTQYF. CDR3 sequence (DNA): TGTGCCACCAGCAGTGCAGGTTCAGGGGAAGATACGCAGTATTTT.